The clone carrying this TCR beta chain was counted once. The record originates from a study of blood T cell repertoires in COVID-19. CDR1 WSHSY and CDR2 SAAADI come from the germline V gene. There are 13 residues in the CDR3. Trimming shortened V by 5 bases and J by 2 bases, and 9 bases separated the two germline ends. The method was immunoSEQ multiplex PCR; TCRdb's version includes in-frame clones alone and lacks a portion of them. The sample carries approximately 37,000 clones, 65% to 90% recorded once. This sequence originates from a man aged 35 to 55 with active COVID-19. Material: peripheral blood. The chain carries TRBV10-2 and TRBJ2-5, with a tentative D call TRBD2 (5 bases). CDR3 bases: TGCGCCAGCAGTCGGCCGGGGCAAGAGACCCAGTACTTC. This gives the protein CASSRPGQETQYF.